This T cell receptor beta chain was profiled in a study of blood T cell repertoires in COVID-19. Trimming took 7 bases from V and 4 from J, leaving 13 bases between them. CDR1 and CDR2 from the germline V gene are LNHDA and SQIVND (reference sequence). The CDR3 has 14 amino acids. In the source study's methods: Counts of nucleated cells, estimated from reference gene primer amplification, were obtained. Data came from immunoSEQ multiplex PCR; TCRdb stores just in-frame clones and leaves some out. V and J calls plus clone size are reproduced from that table; the DNA served to infer D and trimming. The table lists roughly 38,000 clones, about three quarters of them singletons, with approximately 10% in the top ten.

Sequencing was done on a sample of peripheral blood. This clonotype was obtained from a man in his 70s with COVID-19, enrolled during active disease. The chain combines TRBV19 with TRBJ2-2, with D maybe TRBD1 (5 bases). DNA for the CDR3: TGTGCCAGTAATGTAAGGGGTGTCACCGGGGAGCTGTTTTTT. It is translated as CASNVRGVTGELFF. Using reference TRBV19 and TRBJ2-2 for the parts outside the CDR3, the full variable domain is DGGITQSPKYLFRKEGQNVTLSCEQNLNHDAMYWYRQDPGQGLRLIYYSQIVNDFQKGDIAEGYSVSREKKESFPLTVTSAQKNPTAFYLCASNVRGVTGELFFGEGSRLTVL.